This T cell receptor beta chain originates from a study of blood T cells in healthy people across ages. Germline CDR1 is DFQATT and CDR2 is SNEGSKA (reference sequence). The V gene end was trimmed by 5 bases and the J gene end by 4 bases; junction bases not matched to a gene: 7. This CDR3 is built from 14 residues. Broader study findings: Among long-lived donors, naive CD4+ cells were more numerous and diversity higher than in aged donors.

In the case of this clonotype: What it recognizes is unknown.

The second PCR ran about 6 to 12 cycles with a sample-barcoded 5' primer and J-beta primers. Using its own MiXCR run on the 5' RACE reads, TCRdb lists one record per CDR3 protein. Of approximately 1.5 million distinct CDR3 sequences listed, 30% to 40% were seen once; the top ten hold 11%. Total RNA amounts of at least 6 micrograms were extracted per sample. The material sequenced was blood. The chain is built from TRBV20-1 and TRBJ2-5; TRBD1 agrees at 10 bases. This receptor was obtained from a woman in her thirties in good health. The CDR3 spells CSAHDRGLGETQYF. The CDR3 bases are TGCAGTGCTCACGACAGGGGGCTTGGAGAGACCCAGTACTTC.